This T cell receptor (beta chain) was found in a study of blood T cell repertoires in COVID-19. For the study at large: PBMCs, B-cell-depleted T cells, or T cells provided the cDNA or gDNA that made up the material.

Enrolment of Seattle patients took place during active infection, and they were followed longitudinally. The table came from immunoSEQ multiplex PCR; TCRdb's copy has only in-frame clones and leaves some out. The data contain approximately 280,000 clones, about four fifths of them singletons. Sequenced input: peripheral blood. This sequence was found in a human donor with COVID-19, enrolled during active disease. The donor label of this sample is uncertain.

The CDR3 DNA is TGCGCCAGCAGCTTTAGGGGACTAGCGGGAGAAGGGACCCAGTACTTC. Translating it yields CASSFRGLAGEGTQYF. The rearrangement uses TRBV5-1 and TRBJ2-5, with 14 nucleotides matching TRBD2. The CDR3 spans 16 residues. The trim removed 2 bases at V and 7 bases at J, leaving 7 bases unmatched. Germline CDR1 reads SGHRS; CDR2 reads YFSETQ.